The rows below give T cell receptor beta chains drawn from one sample of a study of shared clonotypes between healthy human individuals. The assay was immunoSEQ multiplex PCR, and TCRdb's table has in-frame clones only and misses some. The repertoire holds 200,000 to 250,000 clones, with 65% to 70% as singletons. The source material was memory CD4+ T cells sorted from blood. The origin of the receptors is a man aged 30-40 years in good health. Each CDR3 is given without its conserved first and last residue.

J,V,CDR3
TRBJ1-4,TRBV18,ASSPTGTGSEKLF
TRBJ2-3,TRBV28,ASSLFDRDPDTQY
TRBJ2-2,TRBV5-1,ASSLQDHTGELF
TRBJ2-2,TRBV9,ASSLGTSGRALRTGELF
TRBJ2-5,TRBV7-2,ASSHNEETQY
TRBJ2-1,TRBV30,AWSNSGVDEQF
TRBJ2-7,TRBV7-8,ASSRPGGYEQY
TRBJ2-7,TRBV6-5,ASRRGPGYEQY
TRBJ2-7,TRBV6-1,ASSELGLSLNLYDEQY
TRBJ2-7,TRBV7-9,ASSLASSYEQY
TRBJ2-6,TRBV7-8,ASSRRDRVLLNSGANVLT
TRBJ1-2,TRBV5-4,ASRDGGITYSYGYT
TRBJ1-5,TRBV28,ASSLKRQPQH
TRBJ1-3,TRBV7-9,ASSTGRVSGNTIY
TRBJ2-3,TRBV7-9,ASSLTLAGGLETDTQY
TRBJ2-1,TRBV21-1,ASSKVKGNTYNEQF
TRBJ2-5,TRBV18,ASSPRHLAGLETQY
TRBJ1-2,TRBV30,AWSLAGGLGGYT
TRBJ2-2,TRBV19,ASSIFGISNTGELF
TRBJ1-1,TRBV20-1,SAREDTEAF
TRBJ2-5,TRBV9,ASSVHVAGETQY
TRBJ2-7,TRBV6-5,ASSGTSVNRKQY
TRBJ2-7,TRBV7-2,ASSLGTSGSRAEQY
TRBJ2-7,TRBV28,ASRDLGEVYEQY
TRBJ2-5,TRBV10-2,ASSEGETQY
TRBJ1-1,TRBV27,ASSARLSRGTEAF
TRBJ2-3,TRBV20-1,SATQQDTQY
TRBJ2-7,TRBV6-6,ASSNRQATSYEQY
TRBJ2-1,TRBV7-2,ASSLGLAGVNEQF
TRBJ2-1,TRBV2,ASSDDVKQF
TRBJ2-7,TRBV2,ASNVGIYEQY
TRBJ2-1,TRBV19,ASSRTSVSSYNEQF
TRBJ2-7,TRBV28,ASSTGGYEQY
TRBJ2-7,TRBV5-1,ASSLGAGILSYEQY
TRBJ1-5,TRBV6-1,ASSEQRNQPQH
TRBJ1-2,TRBV6-5,ASSYSQGISNYGYT
TRBJ2-1,TRBV5-1,ASSPGLAGGREYEQF